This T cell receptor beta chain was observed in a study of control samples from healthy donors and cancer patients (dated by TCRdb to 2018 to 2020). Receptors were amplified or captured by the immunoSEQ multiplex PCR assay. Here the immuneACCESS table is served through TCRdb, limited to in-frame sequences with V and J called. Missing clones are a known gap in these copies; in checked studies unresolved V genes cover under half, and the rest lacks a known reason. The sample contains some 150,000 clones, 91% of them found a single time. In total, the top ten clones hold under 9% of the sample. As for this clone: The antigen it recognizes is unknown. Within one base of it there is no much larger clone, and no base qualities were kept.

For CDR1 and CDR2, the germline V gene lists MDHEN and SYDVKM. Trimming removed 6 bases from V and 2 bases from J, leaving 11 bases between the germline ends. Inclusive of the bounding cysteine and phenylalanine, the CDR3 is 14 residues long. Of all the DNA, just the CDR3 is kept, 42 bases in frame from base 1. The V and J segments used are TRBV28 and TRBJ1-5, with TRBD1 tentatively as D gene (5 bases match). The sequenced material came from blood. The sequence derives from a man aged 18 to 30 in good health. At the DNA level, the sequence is TGTGCCAGCAGCTCAGACAGTGGCAATCAGCCCCAGCATTTT. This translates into CASSSDSGNQPQHF.